The 12 T cell receptor beta chains below come from one sample, sequenced in a study of cytomegalovirus exposure and HLA in healthy donors. Primers: 60 Vbeta forward and 13 Jbeta reverse. The assay was immunoSEQ multiplex PCR, and TCRdb's table has in-frame clones only and misses some. The sample table includes some 51,000 clones. The sequencing sample was made of PBMCs. Every receptor here comes from a man aged 45-65 years in good health and CMV-seropositive.

The chain is built from TRBV11-2 and TRBJ2-5; perhaps TRBD2 as D (5 bases). CDR3 length: 14 residues. The V gene's germline CDR1 is SGHAT and CDR2 FQNNGV. The V gene lost 4 bases and the J gene lost 5 bases, with 14 bases spanning the gap. CDR3 protein: CASSYGLLGETQYF. The CDR3 DNA sequence: TGTGCCAGCAGCTACGGACTGCTCGGCGAGACCCAGTACTTC.

The J gene is TRBJ2-3, the V gene TRBV5-1; D possibly corresponds to TRBD2 (7 bases). Germline V gene sequence: CDR1 SGHRS, CDR2 YFSETQ. The ends were cut back, 0 bases at V and 0 bases at J, with 17 bases in the middle. This CDR3 is 18 amino acids long. The CDR3 spells CASSLEVRGGYSTDTQYF. The DNA for the CDR3 is TGCGCCAGCAGCTTGGAGGTCAGGGGAGGGTATAGCACAGATACGCAGTATTTT.

The rearrangement joins TRBV5-5 to TRBJ1-5; no reliable D call. CDR1 SGHKS and CDR2 YYEKEE come from the germline V gene (reference sequence). With 4 bases removed from V and 2 bases from J, the gap between germline ends came to 10 bases. This CDR3 has 14 residues. This CDR3 is CASSPGERNQPQHF. The CDR3 coding sequence is TGTGCCAGCAGCCCGGGTGAGCGCAATCAGCCCCAGCATTTT.

This rearrangement joins TRBV5-4 to TRBJ1-2; D gene ambiguous. The CDR3 is 11 amino acids. Germline lookup yields CDR1 SGHNT and CDR2 YYREEE (reference sequence). V lost 4 bases to trimming and J lost 3 bases, with 4 bases between them. The DNA for the CDR3 is TGTGCCAGCAGCACGGACTATGGCTACACCTTC. Its translation: CASSTDYGYTF.

This chain joins TRBV6-5 and TRBJ2-2, with 7 bases matching TRBD2. There are 14 residues in the CDR3. Germline CDR1 is MNHEY and CDR2 is SVGAGI. Germline trimming cut 6 bases from V and 5 bases from J; bases unmatched to any gene: 6. CDR3 sequence: CASRPGGGTGELFF. The CDR3 DNA reads TGTGCCAGCAGGCCGGGGGGAGGTACCGGGGAGCTGTTTTTT.

This chain joins TRBV6-5 and TRBJ2-5, with D unclear. The CDR3 length is 12 residues. Trimming stripped 4 bases from V and 1 base from J, with 4 bases between. Per the germline V gene, CDR1 is MNHEY and CDR2 is SVGAGI. This CDR3 reads CASSSLQETQYF. The CDR3 coding sequence is TGTGCCAGCAGTTCTCTCCAAGAGACCCAGTACTTC.

The V gene is TRBV7-8, the J gene TRBJ1-1, with a possible D match to TRBD1 (5 bases). This CDR3 has 11 residues. Trimming removed 5 bases at V and 8 bases at J, with 9 bases between. CDR1 is SGHVS and CDR2 is FQNEAQ in the germline V gene. The CDR3 nucleotides read TGTGCCAGCAGCCCACAGGTAGAAGCTTTCTTT. Translating gives CASSPQVEAFF.

The V gene is TRBV30, the J gene TRBJ1-2; 10 positions agree with TRBD1. Trimming removed 0 bases from V and 2 bases from J; junction bases left unmatched: 3. CDR3 length: 15 amino acids. Germline CDR1 reads GTSNPN; CDR2 reads SVGIG (reference sequence). The CDR3 DNA reads as TGTGCCTGGAGTGTACCGACAGGGGGCAACTATGGCTACACCTTC. It codes for CAWSVPTGGNYGYTF.

The CDR3 reads CASSLTWTGVYEQYF. In DNA form, the CDR3 reads TGTGCCAGCAGCTTAACGTGGACAGGGGTCTACGAGCAGTACTTC. This chain joins TRBV7-3 and TRBJ2-7, with 9 bases fitting TRBD1. The V segment lost 0 bases and the J segment 3 bases; nucleotides outside the gene matches: 3. The CDR3 length is 15 residues. From germline, CDR1 is SGHTA and CDR2 FQGTGA.

On this clone: An end of the junction differs from the germline gene, which may be a read error. The genes are TRBV5-8 and TRBJ2-4, with D perhaps matching TRBD2 (5 bases). CDR1 SGHTS and CDR2 YDEGEE come from the germline V gene. The CDR3 is 15 residues long. The CDR3 DNA is TGTGCCAGCAGCTTGAAGGACTTCGCCAAAGACATTCAGTACTTC. This translates into CASSLKDFAKDIQYF.

The rearrangement joins TRBV7-2 to TRBJ2-1; D perhaps matches TRBD2 (7 bases). The V end lost 6 bases, the J end lost 8 bases, and 20 bases lay between the germline ends. The CDR3 runs to 15 residues. Germline values: CDR1 SGHTA, CDR2 FQGNSA. As DNA, the CDR3 is TGTGCCAGCAGGCTCGAAGCCGGGGGGCGCGATGAGCAGTTCTTC. Protein: CASRLEAGGRDEQFF.

The V gene is TRBV7-9, the J gene TRBJ2-7, with D perhaps TRBD1 (6 bases). The V gene's germline CDR1 is SEHNR and CDR2 FQNEAQ (reference sequence). Trimming cost V 5 bases and J 0 bases, with 11 bases left between them. The CDR3 sequence is 14 residues long. CDR3 sequence: CASSGSGASYEQYF. DNA for the CDR3: TGTGCCAGCAGCGGTTCAGGGGCCTCCTACGAGCAGTACTTC.